This T cell receptor (beta chain) was identified in a study of vaccination effects on CD4 cells after COVID-19. Broader study findings: Vaccine- and infection-induced clones showed marked clonal contraction late following vaccination. Healthy vaccinees showed cross-reactivity with common cold coronaviruses in only 1 of 255 vaccine-induced clones.

This table comes from immunoSEQ multiplex PCR, and its TCRdb copy is limited to in-frame clones, with some not included. The top ten clones hold about 3% of a sample with tens of thousands of clones, roughly 74% of them seen once. This CDR3 comprises 15 residues. CDR1 and CDR2 from the germline V gene are SGHNT and YYREEE (reference sequence). The J segment lost 0 bases and the V segment lost 4 bases, leaving 4 bases of the junction unmatched. Following culture for nine to ten days, CD4+ T cells were isolated. The study found no prior SARS-CoV-2 infection in the vaccine recipients, who tested negative for nucleocapsid antibodies. This clone was seen once. Its specificity is not known.

The sample was CD4+ T cells from PBMCs cultured without peptide, taken before COVID-19 vaccination. The chain carries TRBV5-4 and TRBJ2-3; 8 bases map to TRBD2. This clonotype was sampled from a human donor who received a COVID-19 vaccine. The CDR3 DNA follows: TGTGCCAGCAGCCCTGCTAGCGGGAGCACAGATACGCAGTATTTT. Translation gives CASSPASGSTDTQYF.